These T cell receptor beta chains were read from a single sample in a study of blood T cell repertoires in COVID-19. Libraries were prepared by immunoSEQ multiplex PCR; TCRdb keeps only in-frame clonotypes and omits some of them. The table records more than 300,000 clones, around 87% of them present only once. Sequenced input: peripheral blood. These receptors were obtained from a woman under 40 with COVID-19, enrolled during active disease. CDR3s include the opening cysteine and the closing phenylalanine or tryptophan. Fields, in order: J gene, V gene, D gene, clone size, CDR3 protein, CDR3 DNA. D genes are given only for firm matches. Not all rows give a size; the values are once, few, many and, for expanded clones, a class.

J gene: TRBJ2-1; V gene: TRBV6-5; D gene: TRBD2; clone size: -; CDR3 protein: CASSLGRANINEQFF; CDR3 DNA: TGTGCCAGCAGTCTCGGGAGGGCCAATATCAATGAGCAGTTCTTC
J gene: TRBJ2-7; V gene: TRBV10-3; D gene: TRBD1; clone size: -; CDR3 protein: CAVQGFTYEQYF; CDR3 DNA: TGTGCCGTACAGGGGTTCACCTACGAGCAGTACTTC
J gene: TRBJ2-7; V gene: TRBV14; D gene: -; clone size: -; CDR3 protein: CASSQGGYEQYF; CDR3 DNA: TGTGCCAGCAGCCAAGGAGGGTACGAGCAGTACTTC
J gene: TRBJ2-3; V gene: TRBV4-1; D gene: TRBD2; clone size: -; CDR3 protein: CASSPSPTSGITDTQYF; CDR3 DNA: TGCGCCAGCAGCCCCTCCCCTACTAGCGGGATCACAGATACGCAGTATTTT
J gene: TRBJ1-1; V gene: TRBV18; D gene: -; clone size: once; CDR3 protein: CASSPEGGANTEAFF; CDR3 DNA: TGTGCCAGCTCACCAGAGGGAGGGGCGAACACTGAAGCTTTCTTT
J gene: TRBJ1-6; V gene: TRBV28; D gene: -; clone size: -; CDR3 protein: CASSFRGGSSPLHF; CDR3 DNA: TGTGCCAGCAGTTTCAGGGGTGGATCCTCACCCCTCCACTTT
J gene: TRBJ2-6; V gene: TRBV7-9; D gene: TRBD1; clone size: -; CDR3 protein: CASSLGTAVLSGANVLTF; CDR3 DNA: TGTGCCAGCAGCTTGGGGACAGCCGTCCTCTCTGGGGCCAACGTCCTGACTTTC
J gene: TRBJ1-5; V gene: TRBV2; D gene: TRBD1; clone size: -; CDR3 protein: CASSEPKGQGQPQHF; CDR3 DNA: TGTGCCAGCAGTGAACCAAAGGGACAGGGTCAGCCCCAGCATTTT
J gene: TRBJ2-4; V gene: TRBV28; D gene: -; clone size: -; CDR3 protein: CASSPTGRGSGIQYF; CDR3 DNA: TGTGCCAGCAGTCCCACGGGCCGGGGGTCTGGCATTCAGTACTTC
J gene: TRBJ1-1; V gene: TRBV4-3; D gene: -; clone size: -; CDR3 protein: CASSQGDETEAFF; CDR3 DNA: TGCGCCAGCAGCCAAGGAGATGAAACTGAAGCTTTCTTT
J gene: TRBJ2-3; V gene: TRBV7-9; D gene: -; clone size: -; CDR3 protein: CASSLRPGLPQYF; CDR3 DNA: TGTGCCAGCAGCTTACGACCGGGACTTCCACAGTATTTT
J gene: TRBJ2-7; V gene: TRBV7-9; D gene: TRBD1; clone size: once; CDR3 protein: CASGKPRTGGHEQYF; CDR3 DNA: TGTGCCAGCGGAAAACCCCGGACAGGGGGCCACGAGCAGTACTTC
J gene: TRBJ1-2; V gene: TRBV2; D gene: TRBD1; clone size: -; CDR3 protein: CASSEDRASGYTF; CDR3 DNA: TGTGCCAGCAGCGAGGACAGGGCTTCTGGCTACACCTTC
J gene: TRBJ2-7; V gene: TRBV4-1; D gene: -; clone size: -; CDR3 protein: CASSQDPGPYEQYF; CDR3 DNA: TGCGCCAGCAGCCAAGACCCAGGGCCGTACGAGCAGTACTTC
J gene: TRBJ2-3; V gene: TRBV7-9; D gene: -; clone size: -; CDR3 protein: CASTPQGLDTQYF; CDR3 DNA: TGTGCCAGCACCCCACAGGGATTAGATACGCAGTATTTT
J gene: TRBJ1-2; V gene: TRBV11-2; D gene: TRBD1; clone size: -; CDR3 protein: CASSTGTGGLNYGYTF; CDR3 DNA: TGTGCCAGCAGTACCGGGACAGGGGGCCTTAACTATGGCTACACCTTC
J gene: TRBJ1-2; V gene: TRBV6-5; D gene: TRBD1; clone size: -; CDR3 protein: CASSKNRGHNYGYTF; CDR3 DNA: TGTGCCAGCAGCAAAAACAGGGGGCATAACTATGGCTACACCTTC
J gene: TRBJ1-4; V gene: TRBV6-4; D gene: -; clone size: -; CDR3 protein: CASSDSCRATTNEKLFF; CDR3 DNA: TGTGCCAGCAGTGACTCGTGCAGGGCGACTACTAATGAAAAACTGTTTTTT
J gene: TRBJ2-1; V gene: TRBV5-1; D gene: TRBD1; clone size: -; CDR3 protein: CASSSGQGNNEQFF; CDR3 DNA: TGCGCCAGCAGCTCGGGACAGGGGAATAATGAGCAGTTCTTC
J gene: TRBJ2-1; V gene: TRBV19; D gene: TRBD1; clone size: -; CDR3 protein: CASSIDQGASYNEQFF; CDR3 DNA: TGTGCCAGTAGTATAGACCAGGGGGCATCCTACAATGAGCAGTTCTTC
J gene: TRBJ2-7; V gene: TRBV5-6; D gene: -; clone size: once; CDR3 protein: CASSLDRASYEQYF; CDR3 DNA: TGTGCCAGCAGCTTGGACAGGGCCTCCTACGAGCAGTACTTC
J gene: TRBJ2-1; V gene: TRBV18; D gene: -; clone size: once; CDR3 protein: CASSPRCAGYNEQFF; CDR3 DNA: TGTGCCAGCTCACCACGATGCGCGGGCTACAATGAGCAGTTCTTC
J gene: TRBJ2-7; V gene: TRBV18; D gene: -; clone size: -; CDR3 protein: CASSPPGVDEQYF; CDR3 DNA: TGTGCCAGCTCACCACCAGGGGTCGACGAGCAGTACTTC
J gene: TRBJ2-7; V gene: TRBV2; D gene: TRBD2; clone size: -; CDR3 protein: CASRPGLAGVFEQYF; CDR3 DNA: TGTGCCAGCAGACCGGGACTAGCGGGAGTTTTCGAGCAGTACTTC
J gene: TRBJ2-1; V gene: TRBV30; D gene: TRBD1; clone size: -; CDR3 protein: CAWSVRQGIRNEQFF; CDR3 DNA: TGTGCCTGGAGTGTAAGACAGGGGATCCGCAATGAGCAGTTCTTC
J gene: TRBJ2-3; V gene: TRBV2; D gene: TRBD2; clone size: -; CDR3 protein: CASGGLAERPGETDTQYF; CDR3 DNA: TGTGCCAGCGGGGGACTAGCGGAAAGGCCGGGTGAAACAGATACGCAGTATTTT